These 30 T cell receptor beta chains originate from one sample sequenced in a study of spatial heterogeneity in lung cancer. General study findings and limits: Tumors with more nonsynonymous mutations had more expanded intratumoral alpha and beta TCRs.

These receptors have no known antigen. Specified time point: sample taken at primary tumor resection. TCRdb itself ran the 5' RACE reads through MiXCR, one entry per CDR3 protein. The table has approximately 12,000 distinct CDR3 sequences, roughly 5.5% seen once; the top ten hold approximately 25%. Sequenced material: lung tumor tissue, taken at surgery. The receptors here all came from a male donor with early-stage non-small cell lung cancer.

The CDR3 nucleotides are TGTGCCAGCAGCTTACGGACTGGGAGAGACGGGGAGCTGTTTTTT. Amino acids: CASSLRTGRDGELFF. This chain joins TRBV7-2 and TRBJ2-2; weak D call: TRBD2 (5 bases). This CDR3 region has 15 residues. Per germline, CDR1 SGHTA and CDR2 FQGNSA. The V end lost 2 bases, the J end lost 7 bases, and 14 bases lay between the germline ends.

This clonotype was counted at least ten times. The V and J genes are TRBV29-1 and TRBJ2-3; D gene unclear. Trimming removed 7 bases from V and 5 bases from J, with 7 bases in between. Germline CDR1 SQVTM, CDR2 ANQGSEA. The CDR3 consists of 10 residues. The CDR3 region is CSAGGDTQYF. DNA of the CDR3: TGCAGCGCAGGTGGAGATACGCAGTATTTT.

This clonotype has a count of ten or more. The genes are TRBV6-5 and TRBJ2-5, with TRBD2 matching 7 bases. CDR1 and CDR2 from the germline V gene are MNHEY and SVGAGI. V trimming: 2 bases; J trimming: 5 bases; junction bases outside the gene matches: 11. This CDR3 has 16 residues. The CDR3 nucleotides are TGTGCCAGCAGTTACAATAGGCTCCCCGGGGGGGAGACCCAGTACTTC. Protein product: CASSYNRLPGGETQYF.

The chain uses TRBV10-3 and TRBJ2-7; D unresolved. Germline CDR1 ENHRY, CDR2 SYGVKD. The CDR3 covers 13 residues. Trimming left V 10 bases short and J 0 bases short, with 13 bases between. The CDR3 nucleotides are TGTGCCACCCGAACGGGTTTCTCCTACGAGCAGTACTTC. Protein product: CATRTGFSYEQYF.

A few counts support this clonotype. The V gene is TRBV6-6, the J gene TRBJ2-7; 10 bases line up with TRBD1. V gave up 5 bases and J gave up 4 bases; unmatched junction bases: 8. CDR3 length: 15 amino acids. Looked up from germline, CDR1 is MNHNY and CDR2 is SVGAGI (reference sequence). CDR3 residues: CASSKRQGAGYEQYF. CDR3 nucleotide sequence: TGTGCCAGCAGTAAACGACAGGGGGCGGGTTACGAGCAGTACTTC.

Judged by abundance, this clonotype is medium-sized. The chain links TRBV6-1 to TRBJ2-5; TRBD2 is a possible D gene (5 bases). The length of the CDR3 is 12 residues. The germline V and J ends were trimmed by 7 bases and 5 bases, with 11 bases remaining between them. Germline CDR1 reads MNHNS; CDR2 reads SASEGT. As DNA, the CDR3 is TGTGCCAGCATCGCCGGGATGGAGACCCAGTACTTC. Translated, it gives CASIAGMETQYF.

This clonotype was detected ten times or more. The chain combines TRBV24-1 with TRBJ2-2, with 15 nucleotides matching TRBD2. V gave up 8 bases and J gave up 7 bases; unmatched junction bases: 16. The CDR3 sequence is 19 residues long. Germline V gene sequence: CDR1 KGHDR, CDR2 SFDVKD. The CDR3 region has the DNA TGTGCCACCACCCAAACACCGGGACTAGCGGGGGGCCAAGACGGGGAGCTGTTTTTT. As protein: CATTQTPGLAGGQDGELFF.

There are many counts of this clonotype. V is TRBV10-3 and J is TRBJ2-5, with 9 bases fitting TRBD1. The CDR3 runs 12 residues. V dropped 10 bases and J dropped 3; count of bases not matched to a gene: 3. Germline V CDR1 and CDR2: ENHRY, SYGVKD. CDR3 sequence: CATRDREETQYF. CDR3 bases: TGTGCCACCCGGGACAGGGAAGAGACCCAGTACTTC.

This clonotype was seen ten or more times. This chain connects TRBV4-3 to TRBJ1-6; the D is unclear. The CDR3 has 14 amino acids. The germline gives CDR1 LGHNA, CDR2 YSLEER. V lost 4 bases, J lost 8 bases, and 12 bases lay in between. The CDR3 coding sequence is TGCGCCAGCAGCCCCGGCCTGTGGGATTCACCCCTCCACTTT. Protein sequence: CASSPGLWDSPLHF.

This clonotype has a count of ten or more. The rearrangement joins TRBV4-2 to TRBJ2-3, with D hard to call. Trimming removed 0 bases at V and 5 bases at J, with 3 bases between. The CDR3 is 12 amino acids. The germline CDR1 and CDR2 sequences are LGHNA and YNFKEQ. CDR3 in DNA: TGTGCCAGCAGCCAAGAAGGAGATACGCAGTATTTT. It is translated as CASSQEGDTQYF.

In its sample, this clonotype was seen many times. The chain couples TRBV2 to TRBJ2-1; no firm D call. CDR3 length equals 14 residues. Germline V gene data show CDR1 as SNHLY and CDR2 as FYNNEI. V lost 2 bases, J lost 10 bases, and 15 bases lay in between. CDR3: CASSEYGQLGEQFF. The CDR3 bases are TGTGCCAGCAGTGAATATGGTCAGTTAGGGGAGCAGTTCTTC.

This clonotype was detected many times. The rearrangement uses TRBV7-9 and TRBJ2-3, with 8 bases fitting TRBD2. J was trimmed by 2 bases and V by 4 bases; bases with no gene match: 2. Germline V gene sequence: CDR1 SEHNR, CDR2 FQNEAQ (reference sequence). CDR3 length equals 14 residues. CDR3 sequence: CASSYGGATDTQYF. Here the CDR3 DNA reads TGTGCCAGCAGCTACGGGGGGGCCACAGATACGCAGTATTTT.

This clonotype has a handful of counts. The chain combines TRBV7-2 with TRBJ2-3, with D perhaps TRBD2 (7 bases). This CDR3 is 16 amino acids long. Germline CDR1 is SGHTA and CDR2 is FQGNSA. The V gene lost 5 bases and the J gene lost 2 bases, with 17 bases spanning the gap. This chain's CDR3 is CASSLFSRGATDTQYF. The DNA for the CDR3 is TGTGCCAGCAGCCTTTTCTCTCGGGGGGCCACAGATACGCAGTATTTT.

CDR3 residues: CAGLTGGEETQYF. DNA for the CDR3: TGTGCCGGTTTGACAGGGGGCGAAGAGACCCAGTACTTC. The chain has TRBV7-9 and TRBJ2-5; TRBD1 matches 10 bases. Germline CDR1 is SEHNR and CDR2 is FQNEAQ (reference sequence). CDR3 length equals 13 residues. V was clipped by 11 bases and J by 3 bases; unmatched bases: 6.

The sample holds a few counts of this clonotype. The rearrangement links TRBV24-1 to TRBJ2-3, with D possibly being TRBD2 (5 bases). The CDR3 has 17 amino acids. Germline-derived CDR1 and CDR2 are KGHDR and SFDVKD. V was clipped by 4 bases and J by 1 base, with 17 bases between them. Written as DNA, the CDR3 is TGTGCCACCAGTGACCCCGTGAGGAGCGGACGCACAGATACGCAGTATTTT. Translation: CATSDPVRSGRTDTQYF.

This clonotype came up many times. In DNA form, the CDR3 reads TGCAGTGCTCCGGGTCGTCCCTCGGTATATGGCTACACCTTC. Amino acids: CSAPGRPSVYGYTF. The rearrangement joins TRBV20-1 to TRBJ1-2; D remains ambiguous. The V gene's germline CDR1 is DFQATT and CDR2 SNEGSKA (reference sequence). V dropped 5 bases and J dropped 5 bases, with 18 bases sitting between them. This CDR3 comprises 14 residues.

In this sample, this clonotype is medium-sized. This chain joins TRBV6-6 and TRBJ2-5; either TRBD1 or TRBD2 may supply D (5 bases each). Trimming shortened V by 6 bases and J by 4 bases, and 12 bases separated the two germline ends. The CDR3 is 13 amino acids. The germline CDR1 and CDR2 sequences are MNHNY and SVGAGI (reference sequence). The CDR3 coding sequence is TGTGCCAGCAGCCATCGGGACCGAGAGACCCAGTACTTC. This gives the protein CASSHRDRETQYF.

In its sample, this clonotype was seen many times. This chain connects TRBV6-5 to TRBJ1-4; D gene ambiguous. The CDR3 length is 16 residues. V was shortened by 4 bases and J by 7 bases, with 19 bases between the two germline ends. The germline gives CDR1 MNHEY, CDR2 SVGAGI. CDR3 DNA: TGTGCCAGCAGTTTCCCCCCTCCGGGTTGGAGTGAAAAACTGTTTTTT. Translated, it gives CASSFPPPGWSEKLFF.

This clonotype has a count of ten or more. J is TRBJ2-5 and V is TRBV7-7; 11 nucleotides line up with TRBD1. The CDR3 contains 16 residues. With 4 bases clipped from V and 5 bases from J, the junction kept 9 bases outside the gene matches. The germline V gene encodes CDR1 SSHAT and CDR2 FNYEAQ (reference sequence). CDR3 in amino acids: CASSSQGDRGLETQYF. Written as DNA, the CDR3 is TGTGCCAGCAGCTCGCAGGGGGACAGGGGGTTGGAGACCCAGTACTTC.

The chain links TRBV5-1 to TRBJ1-6; tentatively, D is TRBD1 (5 bases). There are 16 residues in the CDR3. Per germline, CDR1 SGHRS and CDR2 YFSETQ. The germline V and J ends were trimmed by 4 bases and 7 bases, with 18 bases remaining between them. The CDR3: CASSLNYPGLNSPLHF. In DNA form, the CDR3 reads TGCGCCAGCAGCCTTAATTATCCAGGGCTCAATTCACCCCTCCACTTT.

This clonotype has more than one count but fewer than ten. The chain couples TRBV18 to TRBJ2-1; D possibly corresponds to TRBD2 (7 bases). Looked up from germline, CDR1 is KGHSH and CDR2 is LQKENI. V lost 3 bases and J 5 bases, leaving 11 bases between the germline ends. This CDR3 contains 14 residues. DNA of the CDR3: TGTGCCAGCTCACCTGGGGGGGACAACAATGAGCAGTTCTTC. Its translation is CASSPGGDNNEQFF.

There are many counts of this clonotype. The chain has TRBV12-3 or TRBV12-4 and TRBJ1-4, with D unresolved. This CDR3 comprises 14 residues. Between the trimmed V and J ends, which lost 5 bases and 3 bases, there was a span of 10 bases. For the CDR3, the DNA is TGTGCCAGCAGTCCACGCGGGGCTAATGAAAAACTGTTTTTT. It is translated as CASSPRGANEKLFF.

About this clonotype itself: A much larger clone differs from this one at a single base, so this may be a read error. Written as DNA, the CDR3 is TGCGCCAACAGCCAAGAGGCTGACAATGAGCAGTTCTTC. It encodes CANSQEADNEQFF. This chain joins TRBV4-3 and TRBJ2-1, with D hard to call. The CDR3 has 13 residues. Germline V gene data show CDR1 as LGHNA and CDR2 as YSLEER.

This clonotype came up many times. The V gene is TRBV7-2, the J gene TRBJ2-3; TRBD1 might be the D (5 bases). This CDR3 region has 13 residues. With 0 bases removed from V and 7 bases from J, the gap between germline ends came to 8 bases. Per germline, CDR1 SGHTA and CDR2 FQGNSA. CDR3: CASSLAQGYTQYF. The CDR3 nucleotides are TGTGCCAGCAGCTTAGCTCAGGGTTATACGCAGTATTTT.

The V gene is TRBV7-2, the J gene TRBJ1-1; TRBD1 matches 7 bases. CDR1 is SGHTA and CDR2 is FQGNSA in the germline V gene. This CDR3 comprises 15 residues. V shed 5 bases, J shed 5 bases, and the junction held 11 bases outside the gene matches. The CDR3 nucleotides are TGTGCCAGCAGCCTCCGTCGGGACAGAACTACTGAAGCTTTCTTT. Translation: CASSLRRDRTTEAFF.

This clonotype was observed a handful of times. The CDR3 is CSVEDHNSGANVLTF. CDR3 DNA: TGCAGCGTTGAAGATCACAACTCTGGGGCCAACGTCCTGACTTTC. The chain is built from TRBV29-1 and TRBJ2-6; no reliable D call. The CDR3 is 15 amino acids. Trimming cost V 0 bases and J 0 bases, with 6 bases left between them. Per the germline V gene, CDR1 is SQVTM and CDR2 is ANQGSEA.

This clonotype was observed at least ten times. V usage is TRBV29-1 and J usage is TRBJ2-2, with D maybe TRBD1 (5 bases). Deletions cut 5 bases from V and 2 bases from J, with 9 bases between. CDR1 is SQVTM and CDR2 is ANQGSEA in the germline V gene. This CDR3 region has 13 residues. The CDR3 DNA reads TGCAGCGTTCAAGGACAAAACACCGGGGAGCTGTTTTTT. This translates into CSVQGQNTGELFF.

This clonotype was picked up many times. CDR3: CASSSGQGRTGELFF. Written as DNA, the CDR3 is TGTGCCAGCAGCTCCGGACAGGGAAGAACCGGGGAGCTGTTTTTT. This chain connects TRBV11-2 to TRBJ2-2, with TRBD1 matching 8 bases. Germline values: CDR1 SGHAT, CDR2 FQNNGV. The trim removed 4 bases at V and 5 bases at J, leaving 6 bases unmatched. The CDR3 has 15 residues.

This clonotype was seen more than once but under ten times. The gene calls are TRBV3-1 and TRBJ2-2, with D possibly matching TRBD2 (5 bases). There are 15 residues in the CDR3. Per germline, CDR1 LGHDT and CDR2 YNNKEL (reference sequence). Trimming left V 0 bases short and J 7 bases short, with 12 bases between. For the CDR3, the DNA is TGTGCCAGCAGCCAAGATATAGTGGAGGACGGGGAGCTGTTTTTT. Residues: CASSQDIVEDGELFF.

Many counts were recorded for this clonotype. The V and J genes are TRBV6-2 or TRBV6-3 and TRBJ2-5; 11 nucleotides align to TRBD2. V was clipped by 6 bases and J by 2 bases; unmatched bases: 11. The CDR3 spans 17 residues. Germline-derived CDR1 and CDR2 are MNHEY and SVGEGT. The CDR3 DNA reads TGTGCCAGCAGCCCCCCCCCTAGCGGGGGGCGTCAAGAGACCCAGTACTTC. This sequence encodes CASSPPPSGGRQETQYF.